These 5 T cell receptor beta chains came from one sample sequenced in a study of blood T cell repertoires in COVID-19. TCRdb keeps only in-frame clones here, not all; method: immunoSEQ multiplex PCR. The repertoire holds 25,000 to 30,000 clones, with over 85% as singletons. Sequencing used peripheral blood. These TCRs come from a human donor with active COVID-19. The donor label of this sample is uncertain.

The CDR3 protein is CSVDGGSSGNTIYF. CDR3 DNA: TGCAGCGTTGACGGGGGGAGCTCTGGAAACACCATATATTTT. This sequence joins TRBV29-1 and TRBJ1-3, with TRBD1 as a possible D gene (5 bases). This CDR3 region has 14 residues. V lost 3 bases to trimming and J lost 0 bases, with 9 bases between them. CDR1 and CDR2 (germline): SQVTM, ANQGSEA.

V gene TRBV6-6 combines with J gene TRBJ1-2, with D perhaps TRBD1 (6 bases). CDR3 length: 15 amino acids. Germline values: CDR1 MNHNY, CDR2 SVGAGI (reference sequence). Trimming pared 5 bases from V and 6 bases from J, leaving 19 bases between. The CDR3 here is CASSRNDRSLDGYTF. CDR3 coding DNA: TGTGCCAGCAGTCGAAACGACAGGTCGTTGGATGGCTACACCTTC.

CDR3 residues: CASSPGPGADTQYF. The DNA of the CDR3 is TGTGCCAGCTCGCCGGGCCCAGGGGCAGATACGCAGTATTTT. V usage is TRBV18 and J usage is TRBJ2-3; maybe TRBD1 (6 bases). CDR1 and CDR2 (germline): KGHSH, LQKENI. The CDR3 contains 14 residues. Trimming took 6 bases from V and 4 from J, leaving 14 bases between them.

The genes are TRBV6-2 or TRBV6-3 and TRBJ2-2; a weak D match, TRBD1 (5 bases). There are 14 residues in the CDR3. The ends were cut back, 0 bases at V and 7 bases at J, with 9 bases in the middle. Per germline, CDR1 MNHEY and CDR2 SVGEGT. The CDR3, as DNA: TGTGCCAGCAGTTACTCAGGGGAAAGCGGGGAGCTGTTTTTT. Translating it yields CASSYSGESGELFF.

The chain has TRBV3-1 (or the pseudogene TRBV3-2) and TRBJ2-5; 7 bases map to TRBD2. The germline gives CDR1 LGHDT, CDR2 YNNKEL (reference sequence). V lost 7 bases to trimming and J lost 5 bases; unmatched junction nucleotides: 10. This CDR3 spans 14 amino acids. CDR3 nucleotide sequence: TGTGCCAGCACATACGGACTAGGGGAGGAGACCCAGTACTTC. Encoded protein: CASTYGLGEETQYF.